The source of this T cell receptor beta chain is a study of T cell responses to AZD1222 COVID-19 vaccine. TCRdb's table, derived via immunoSEQ multiplex PCR, lists solely in-frame clones and lacks some. The sample data list about 140,000 clones. The CDR3 consists of 14 residues. V was clipped by 4 bases and J by 6 bases, with 14 bases between them. In germline, CDR1 is SGHKS, CDR2 YYEKEE (reference sequence). The chain employs TRBV5-5 and TRBJ1-5, with a tentative D call TRBD1 (5 bases). The TCR sequence derives from an adult in good health. Sequenced material: peripheral blood. CDR3 bases: TGTGCCAGCAGCCCGACCGGGGGATCTCAGCCCCAGCATTTT. Translation gives CASSPTGGSQPQHF.